This TCR beta chain was documented in a study of regulatory T cells in long-lasting Graves disease. This clonotype came up many times. The sample's time point: newly diagnosed GD, antithyroid drugs for less than 3 months. RNA from PBMCs was the source of the TCR library. In building TCR beta libraries, iRepertoire HTBI primers were used together with Arm-PCR of CDR3 regions. Each CDR3 protein is one row after TCRdb ran MiXCR on the multiplex PCR reads. The sample lists 250,000 to 300,000 distinct CDR3 sequences, 18% occurring once. These data also featured in a second study, about T cells in Graves' hyperthyroidism and ophthalmopathy. From that study: The TCR CDR3 first-round RT-PCR relied on the HTBI primer set.

Sequencing was performed on peripheral blood mononuclear cells (PBMCs), taken at new diagnosis, from a patient treated with antithyroid drugs. The clonotype originates from a young woman with Graves disease.

Here the CDR3 reads CASSDRLASDTQYF. The CDR3 DNA is TGTGCCAGCAGCGACAGGCTCGCATCAGATACGCAGTATTTT. The V call is TRBV12-3 or TRBV12-4, the J call TRBJ2-3; tentatively, D is TRBD1 (6 bases). V was clipped by 6 bases and J by 4 bases, with 14 bases between them. The CDR3 spans 14 residues.